Presented here are 26 T cell receptor beta chains from one specimen sequenced in a study of T-cell reconstitution after alpha-beta-depleted transplantation in children. Construction of the TCRbeta library involved unique molecular identifiers. A single record per CDR3 protein comes from TCRdb applying MiXCR to the PCR reads. The repertoire holds about 610,000 distinct CDR3 sequences, with about 10% as singletons. The specimen comprised PBMCs from the stem cell graft donor, sampled from the stem cell graft. The source of these receptors is a human donor who donated a stem cell graft to a child with acute myeloid leukemia.

This clonotype was observed many times. This rearrangement joins TRBV11-2 to TRBJ2-1; no clear D. V lost 5 bases to trimming and J lost 3 bases, with 11 bases between them. Germline values: CDR1 SGHAT, CDR2 FQNNGV. The CDR3 contains 14 residues. The CDR3: CASSPTGYYNEQFF. For the CDR3, the DNA is TGTGCCAGCAGCCCAACCGGTTACTACAATGAGCAGTTCTTC.

In its sample, this clonotype was seen many times. The chain carries TRBV12-3 or TRBV12-4 and TRBJ1-6; D is undetermined. V was clipped by 4 bases and J by 7 bases, with 11 bases between them. CDR3 length equals 14 residues. Here the CDR3 DNA reads TGTGCCAGCAGTTCAGCCAGTATCAATTCACCCCTCCACTTT. Its translation is CASSSASINSPLHF.

There are a few counts of this clonotype. V gene TRBV29-1 combines with J gene TRBJ1-3; possible D gene TRBD1, 5 bases. Germline V gives CDR1 SQVTM, CDR2 ANQGSEA. V lost 6 bases and J 3 bases, leaving 9 bases between the germline ends. The CDR3 has 12 amino acids. In DNA form, the CDR3 reads TGCAGCGTCAGGGCAGATGGAAACACCATATATTTT. It codes for CSVRADGNTIYF. Variable domain in full (rest from reference TRBV29-1 and TRBJ1-3): SAVISQKPSRDICQRGTSLTIQCQVDSQVTMMFWYRQQPGQSLTLIATANQGSEATYESGFVIDKFPISRPNLTFSTLTVSNMSPEDSSIYLCSVRADGNTIYFGEGSWLTVV.

The chain has TRBV11-2 and TRBJ2-5; TRBD2 is a possible D gene (6 bases). This CDR3 is 16 amino acids long. V was shortened by 2 bases and J by 4 bases, with 17 bases between the two germline ends. Looked up from germline, CDR1 is SGHAT and CDR2 is FQNNGV. The CDR3 loop reads CASSLTTRREGETQYF. As DNA, the CDR3 is TGTGCCAGCAGCTTAACGACTCGGCGGGAAGGAGAGACCCAGTACTTC.

This clonotype was detected a few times. The chain combines TRBV27 with TRBJ2-5; weak D call: TRBD1 (5 bases). In germline, CDR1 is MNHEY, CDR2 SMNVEV (reference sequence). The CDR3 contains 13 residues. Trimming removed 5 bases at V and 3 bases at J, with 10 bases between. The CDR3 nucleotides are TGTGCCAGCAGTGACCAGGGTAAAGAGACCCAGTACTTC. Protein: CASSDQGKETQYF.

Ten or more counts support this clonotype. J is TRBJ1-1 and V is TRBV29-1, with a weak D call TRBD1 (6 bases). Looked up from germline, CDR1 is SQVTM and CDR2 is ANQGSEA. The CDR3 contains 13 residues. Between the trimmed V and J ends, which lost 8 bases and 3 bases, there was a span of 16 bases. This CDR3 reads CSIRQVPDTEAFF. DNA of the CDR3: TGCAGCATCCGACAGGTGCCTGACACTGAAGCTTTCTTT.

In this sample, this clonotype turned up many times. V gene TRBV5-1 combines with J gene TRBJ2-1; 12 bases match TRBD2. CDR3 length: 15 amino acids. Germline V gene lookup returns CDR1 SGHRS and CDR2 YFSETQ. The junction had 6 bases not matched to a gene; V was cut back by 3 bases and J by 8 bases. CDR3 loop: CASSSGLAGGDEQFF. CDR3 coding DNA: TGCGCCAGCAGCTCTGGCCTAGCGGGAGGGGATGAGCAGTTCTTC.

This clonotype was recorded many times. The chain recombines TRBV7-2 with TRBJ2-5; a weak D match, TRBD1 (5 bases). Trimming removed 5 bases from V and 3 bases from J, with 13 bases in between. Germline V lookup: CDR1 SGHTA, CDR2 FQGNSA. CDR3 length: 14 residues. The DNA of the CDR3 is TGTGCCAGCAGCCAAAGGGGCCCCGAAGAGACCCAGTACTTC. Its translation: CASSQRGPEETQYF. Looking up the rest from reference TRBV7-2 and TRBJ2-5 gives the full variable domain: GAGVSQSPSNKVTEKGKDVELRCDPISGHTALYWYRQSLGQGLEFLIYFQGNSAPDKSGLPSDRFSAERTGGSVSTLTIQRTQQEDSAVYLCASSQRGPEETQYFGPGTRLLVL.

Only a few counts were recorded for this clonotype. The gene calls are TRBV4-2 and TRBJ2-1; 7 nucleotides align to TRBD2. From germline, CDR1 is LGHNA and CDR2 YNFKEQ. The CDR3 consists of 15 residues. V lost 5 bases, J lost 8 bases, and 12 bases stayed unmatched. CDR3 nucleotides: TGTGCCAGCAGCTGGGGGGGTCCCCAACAATATGAGCAGTTCTTC. This encodes CASSWGGPQQYEQFF.

This clonotype was counted at least ten times. The chain couples TRBV4-3 to TRBJ1-5; D uncertain. This CDR3 comprises 15 residues. The V gene's germline CDR1 is LGHNA and CDR2 YSLEER. Trimming shortened V by 0 bases and J by 3 bases, and 9 bases separated the two germline ends. CDR3 sequence: CASSQDGSVNQPQHF. The CDR3 DNA follows: TGCGCCAGCAGCCAAGATGGTTCAGTCAATCAGCCCCAGCATTTT.

This clonotype was seen a few times. V gene TRBV7-6 combines with J gene TRBJ2-2, with D hard to call. Trimming took off 2 bases at V and 0 bases at J, with 4 bases between the two ends. Germline values: CDR1 SGHVS, CDR2 FNYEAQ. There are 14 residues in the CDR3. The CDR3 nucleotides are TGTGCCAGCAGCTTAAGGTCGAACACCGGGGAGCTGTTTTTT. Its protein product is CASSLRSNTGELFF.

In this sample, this clonotype turned up a few times. The V and J genes are TRBV29-1 and TRBJ1-2, with D perhaps TRBD1 (5 bases). There are 13 residues in the CDR3. Trimming stripped 7 bases from V and 5 bases from J, with 17 bases between. Germline CDR1 SQVTM, CDR2 ANQGSEA. CDR3 region: CSAYIPQGYGYTF. As DNA, the CDR3 is TGCAGCGCTTATATACCGCAGGGATATGGCTACACCTTC.

The V call is TRBV5-6, the J call TRBJ1-4; tentative D call: TRBD1 (5 bases). This CDR3 has 13 amino acids. Deletions cut 2 bases from V and 7 bases from J, with 9 bases between. Germline CDR1 is SGHDT and CDR2 is YYEEEE. The CDR3 nucleotides are TGTGCCAGCAGCTTAACCGGGGCTGAAAAACTGTTTTTT. As protein: CASSLTGAEKLFF. The full variable domain, completed using reference TRBV5-6 and TRBJ1-4, is DAGVTQSPTHLIKTRGQQVTLRCSPKSGHDTVSWYQQALGQGPQFIFQYYEEEERQRGNFPDRFSGHQFPNYSSELNVNALLLGDSALYLCASSLTGAEKLFFGSGTQLSVL.

This clonotype was seen a few times. The V and J genes are TRBV29-1 and TRBJ2-7; TRBD1 aligns across 11 bases. The CDR3 has 14 amino acids. Germline CDR1 reads SQVTM; CDR2 reads ANQGSEA. The junction had 4 bases not matched to a gene; V was cut back by 4 bases and J by 2 bases. The CDR3 DNA sequence: TGCAGCGTTGGGGGGACAGGGGGGACCTACGAGCAGTACTTC. Residues: CSVGGTGGTYEQYF.

The chain uses TRBV7-2 and TRBJ2-6, with TRBD1 as a possible D gene (5 bases). Trimming removed 5 bases from V and 0 bases from J, with 14 bases in between. CDR3 size: 17 residues. From germline, CDR1 is SGHTA and CDR2 FQGNSA. The CDR3 spells CASSGARPGSGANVLTF. CDR3 in DNA: TGTGCCAGCAGCGGGGCGCGCCCAGGCTCTGGGGCCAACGTCCTGACTTTC.

This clonotype was seen at least ten times. The V and J genes are TRBV20-1 and TRBJ2-7; 8 nucleotides agree with TRBD1. This CDR3 spans 14 amino acids. CDR1 is DFQATT and CDR2 is SNEGSKA in the germline V gene (reference sequence). J was trimmed by 5 bases and V by 0 bases; bases with no gene match: 6. The CDR3 spells CSARDFRGRNEQYF. The CDR3 DNA sequence: TGCAGTGCTAGAGATTTCAGGGGGCGGAACGAGCAGTACTTC.

This sequence joins TRBV7-2 and TRBJ2-1; 10 positions agree with TRBD2. Germline CDR1 SGHTA, CDR2 FQGNSA. V shed 5 bases and J 5 bases; nucleotides not matched to a gene: 12. The CDR3 loop spans 17 amino acids. The CDR3 bases are TGTGCCAGCAGCCCTCTGGTAATGCTAGCGGGGGACAATGAGCAGTTCTTC. Residues: CASSPLVMLAGDNEQFF.

CDR3 in DNA: TGTGCCAGCAGCCCCTCCCACACCATCCAAGAGACCCAGTACTTC. It codes for CASSPSHTIQETQYF. The chain uses TRBV11-2 and TRBJ2-5; D gene uncertain. This CDR3 has 15 amino acids. Germline CDR1 reads SGHAT; CDR2 reads FQNNGV. Trimming removed 5 bases at V and 1 base at J, with 14 bases between. Full variable domain (missing parts from reference TRBV11-2 and TRBJ2-5): EAGVAQSPRYKIIEKRQSVAFWCNPISGHATLYWYQQILGQGPKLLIQFQNNGVVDDSQLPKDRFSAERLKGVDSTLKIQPAKLEDSAVYLCASSPSHTIQETQYFGPGTRLLVL.

In this sample, this clonotype turned up many times. The chain uses TRBV3-1 and TRBJ2-7; D uncertain. The germline gives CDR1 LGHDT, CDR2 YNNKEL (reference sequence). The CDR3 is made up of 13 amino acids. Trimming removed 0 bases at V and 3 bases at J, with 6 bases between. CDR3 sequence reads: CASSQDRRYEQYF. DNA for the CDR3: TGTGCCAGCAGCCAAGATCGACGCTACGAGCAGTACTTC.

This clonotype was detected ten times or more. J is TRBJ2-1 and V is TRBV7-3; D remains unclear. V was clipped by 0 bases and J by 4 bases, with 16 bases between them. Germline CDR1 and CDR2: SGHTA and FQGTGA. The CDR3 consists of 17 residues. For the CDR3, the DNA is TGTGCCAGCAGCTTAACAGTCTCTCTTCCAGGATACAATGAGCAGTTCTTC. The encoded protein is CASSLTVSLPGYNEQFF. Based on the CDR3 plus reference TRBV7-3 and TRBJ2-1, the full variable domain is GAGVSQTPSNKVTEKGKYVELRCDPISGHTALYWYRQSLGQGPEFLIYFQGTGAADDSGLPNDRFFAVRPEGSVSTLKIQRTERGDSAVYLCASSLTVSLPGYNEQFFGPGTRLTVL.

J is TRBJ2-5 and V is TRBV4-2; the D gene is possibly TRBD2 (5 bases). CDR3 length equals 15 residues. CDR1 is LGHNA, CDR2 YNFKEQ, per germline. V dropped 4 bases and J dropped 1 base, with 13 bases sitting between them. The CDR3 nucleotides are TGTGCCAGCAGCCGACAAAGCGGACCCCAAGAGACCCAGTACTTC. It is translated as CASSRQSGPQETQYF.

This chain joins TRBV5-5 and TRBJ2-1, with unresolved D. Germline V CDR1 and CDR2: SGHKS, YYEKEE (reference sequence). Trimming shortened V by 1 base and J by 6 bases, and 14 bases separated the two germline ends. There are 15 residues in the CDR3. The CDR3 coding sequence is TGTGCCAGCAGCTTGCCCGGATTGCCCGGCAATGAGCAGTTCTTC. This translates into CASSLPGLPGNEQFF.

About this clonotype itself: One junction end does not reproduce the germline sequence, and a read error may be involved. This rearrangement joins TRBV12-3 or TRBV12-4 to TRBJ2-1; possibly TRBD2 for D (5 bases). CDR3 size: 19 residues. The CDR3 loop reads CACSLLQGIGIVGGNEQFF. The CDR3 nucleotides read TGTGCCTGCAGTTTACTTCAAGGGATCGGGATAGTGGGTGGTAATGAGCAGTTCTTC.

The chain combines TRBV20-1 with TRBJ1-1; unclear D gene. Germline V lookup: CDR1 DFQATT, CDR2 SNEGSKA (reference sequence). V was pared by 1 base and J by 5 bases, with 8 bases between. CDR3 length: 12 residues. Written as DNA, the CDR3 is TGCAGTGCTAGAGGGGAAGGGACTGAAGCTTTCTTT. Protein product: CSARGEGTEAFF.

This clonotype was observed at least ten times. The V and J genes are TRBV29-1 and TRBJ2-5; 10 bases align to TRBD1. This CDR3 region has 16 residues. With 6 bases clipped from V and 7 bases from J, the junction kept 17 bases outside the gene matches. Germline V gene data show CDR1 as SQVTM and CDR2 as ANQGSEA. The CDR3 region is CSVRGPSGQGTGTQYF. CDR3 nucleotide sequence: TGCAGCGTCCGTGGTCCCTCGGGACAGGGGACCGGGACCCAGTACTTC.

This clonotype was seen a few times. The chain carries TRBV5-1 and TRBJ2-3; 9 bases align to TRBD2. The germline gives CDR1 SGHRS, CDR2 YFSETQ. The junction had 6 bases not matched to a gene; V was cut back by 5 bases and J by 2 bases. The CDR3 has 15 residues. The CDR3 DNA follows: TGCGCCAGCAGTCGCTGGACTAGCGTCACAGATACGCAGTATTTT. Translating gives CASSRWTSVTDTQYF.